This T cell receptor beta chain is drawn from a study of T-cell memory formation after mild COVID-19. Background on the study: TCR clusters showed largely donor specificity.

The CDR3 spans 13 residues. V was pared by 4 bases and J by 4 bases, with 10 bases between. The germline CDR1 and CDR2 sequences are SGHTA and FQGTGA. TCR alpha and TCR beta cDNA libraries with sample barcodes and UMIs came from 5'RACE using constant-segment primers. TCRdb independently ran MiXCR on the 5' RACE reads; one entry per CDR3 protein. The sample lists some 310,000 distinct CDR3 sequences, less than 25% occurring once. Points from the study as a whole: Cross-reactive memory appears to have joined, as suggested by some responding clones showing up in pre-infection memory. Day 15 to 85 contracting clones showed balanced CD4/CD8; later expanders leaned CD4+.

Remarks on this clonotype: Its specificity is not known.

The V gene is TRBV7-3, the J gene TRBJ1-1; maybe TRBD1 (5 bases). The specimen sequenced was PBMCs or a T cell subset sorted from them (not recorded which). The receptor was derived from a young man who had mild COVID-19 (a few samples of this study predate the infection). Cell type and time point are not known. As DNA, the CDR3 is TGTGCCAGCAGCTCCAAGGGGACCACTGAAGCTTTCTTT. It encodes CASSSKGTTEAFF.